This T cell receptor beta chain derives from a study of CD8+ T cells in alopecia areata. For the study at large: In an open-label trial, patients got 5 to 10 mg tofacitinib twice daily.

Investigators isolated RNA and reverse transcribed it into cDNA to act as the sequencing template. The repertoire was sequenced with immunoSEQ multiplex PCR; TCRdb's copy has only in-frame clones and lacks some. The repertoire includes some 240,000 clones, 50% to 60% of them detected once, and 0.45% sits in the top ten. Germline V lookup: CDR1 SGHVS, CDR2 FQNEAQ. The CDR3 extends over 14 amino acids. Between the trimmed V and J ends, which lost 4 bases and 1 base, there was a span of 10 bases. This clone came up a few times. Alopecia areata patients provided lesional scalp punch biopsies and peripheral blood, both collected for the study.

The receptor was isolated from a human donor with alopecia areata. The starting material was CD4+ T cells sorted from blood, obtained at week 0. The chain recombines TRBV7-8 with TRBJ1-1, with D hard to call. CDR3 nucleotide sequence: TGTGCCAGCAGCTCCGCGTACGCGAACACTGAAGCTTTCTTT. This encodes CASSSAYANTEAFF.